This T cell receptor (beta chain) originates from a study of cytomegalovirus exposure and HLA in healthy donors. Germline CDR1 and CDR2: MNHEY and SMNVEV (reference sequence). The CDR3 runs 15 residues. The V and J ends lost 9 bases and 4 bases, in that order; junction bases with no gene match: 13. The method was immunoSEQ multiplex PCR; TCRdb's version includes in-frame clones alone and lacks a portion of them. The sample records tens of thousands of clones, 91% being singletons. This sequence was found in a woman in her 30s in good health and CMV-seronegative. Sequenced sample: PBMCs. The V gene is TRBV27, the J gene TRBJ2-3; the match to TRBD2 covers 7 bases. In nucleotides, the CDR3 is TGTGCCAGGCCCCGAGGCGCGGGAGTCCCAGATACGCAGTATTTT. Amino acids: CARPRGAGVPDTQYF.